The entry that follows covers one TCR beta chain sequence. This CDR3 comprises 16 residues. With 0 bases clipped from V and 4 bases from J, the junction kept 4 bases outside the gene matches. The germline V gene has CDR1 SGHRS and CDR2 YFSETQ. This sample was included in a study of T-cell reconstitution after alpha-beta-depleted transplantation in children. Preparation of the TCRbeta library was carried out with unique molecular identifiers. TCRdb analysed the PCR reads with MiXCR anew, one entry per CDR3 protein. The table records some 300,000 distinct CDR3 sequences, 9% to 12% of them present only once.

The chain is built from TRBV5-1 and TRBJ1-1, with 12 bases fitting TRBD1. The input for sequencing was PBMCs from the stem cell graft donor, taken from the stem cell graft. The TCR sequence derives from a human donor who donated a stem cell graft to a child with acute lymphoblastic leukemia. The CDR3 DNA reads TGCGCCAGCAGCTTGGTTGGGACAGGGGGCGGCACTGAAGCTTTCTTT. Amino acids: CASSLVGTGGGTEAFF.